Included here is one T cell receptor beta chain sequence, with context. The data originate from a study of PD-1 blockade in classical Hodgkin lymphoma. The assay was immunoSEQ multiplex PCR, and TCRdb's table has in-frame clones only and misses some. The top ten hold roughly 4.4% of the sample, which has roughly 14,000 clones, more than 70% seen once. Every patient experienced relapse after autologous stem cell transplantation, and brentuximab vedotin exposure varied. The clonotype comes from a human donor with classical Hodgkin lymphoma. Sequenced material: peripheral blood mononuclear cells (PBMCs), taken at baseline.

Here the CDR3 reads CAWTPSYNEQFF. The DNA for the CDR3 is TGTGCCTGGACGCCCTCCTACAATGAGCAGTTCTTC. The rearrangement uses TRBV30 and TRBJ2-1; unclear D gene. The CDR3 totals 12 residues. The V gene's germline CDR1 is GTSNPN and CDR2 SVGIG (reference sequence). The V gene lost 4 bases and the J gene lost 0 bases, with 4 bases spanning the gap. Full variable domain (missing parts from reference TRBV30 and TRBJ2-1): SQTIHQWPATLVQPVGSPLSLECTVEGTSNPNLYWYRQAAGRGLQLLFYSVGIGQISSEVPQNLSASRPQDRQFILSSKKLLLSDSGFYLCAWTPSYNEQFFGPGTRLTVL.